The entry below gives a single T cell receptor (beta chain) sequence along with its context. What it binds is unknown. This specimen comes from a study of CD8 T cells in Susac syndrome. Study information: At the time their blood was drawn, patients with Susac syndrome were either therapy-naive, on corticosteroids (with some of them also receiving intravenous immunoglobulin), or on intravenous immunoglobulin alone.

The CD8+ and CD4+ T cells were negatively isolated, with the TEMRA cells enriched by FACS. General observations from the study: The CD4+ T cell repertoires of Susac syndrome were found to show no clonal expansion.

Random-hexamer reverse transcription was applied to roughly 0.5 to 1 ug RNA. An immunoSEQ multiplex PCR amplified TCR beta CDR3 over 54 Vbeta and 13 Jbeta. TCRdb reprocessed the immunoSEQ multiplex PCR reads with MiXCR, giving one entry per CDR3 protein. The sample records 95,000 to 150,000 distinct CDR3 sequences, 95% to 96% being singletons. Trimming took 5 bases from V and 3 from J; bases not matched to a gene: 2. CDR1 is GTSNPN, CDR2 SVGIG, per germline (reference sequence). The CDR3 totals 13 residues. The rearrangement links TRBV30 to TRBJ2-3; 10 positions match TRBD1. The TCR was taken from a human donor with Susac syndrome. Material: CD4+ T cells from PBMCs. The CDR3 is CAWGTGVTDTQYF. In DNA, the CDR3 is TGTGCCTGGGGGACAGGGGTAACAGATACGCAGTATTTT.